This TCR beta chain was observed in a study of shared clonotypes between healthy human individuals. The CDR3 spans 12 residues. Per the germline V gene, CDR1 is SGHRS and CDR2 is YFSETQ. Clones were read by immunoSEQ multiplex PCR, and TCRdb kept only the in-frame ones, dropping some. The sample lists approximately 2.5 million clones; over 85% were seen once. With respect to this clone: At one end the junction does not follow the germline gene, possibly because of a read error.

Sequences were obtained from naive CD4+ T cells sorted from blood. Specified subset: CD45RA+ positively selected. V is TRBV5-1 and J is TRBJ1-2; 7 bases agree with TRBD1. This receptor was obtained from a young man in good health. The CDR3 loop reads CASSLAGTEPAF. In DNA, the CDR3 is TGCGCCAGCAGCTTGGCGGGGACAGAGCCAGCCTTC. Supplemented by reference TRBV5-1 and TRBJ1-2, the full variable domain reads KAGVTQTPRYLIKTRGQQVTLSCSPISGHRSVSWYQQTPGQGLQFLFEYFSETQRNKGNFPGRFSGRQFSNSRSEMNVSTLELGDSALYLCASSLAGTEPAFGSGTRLTVV.